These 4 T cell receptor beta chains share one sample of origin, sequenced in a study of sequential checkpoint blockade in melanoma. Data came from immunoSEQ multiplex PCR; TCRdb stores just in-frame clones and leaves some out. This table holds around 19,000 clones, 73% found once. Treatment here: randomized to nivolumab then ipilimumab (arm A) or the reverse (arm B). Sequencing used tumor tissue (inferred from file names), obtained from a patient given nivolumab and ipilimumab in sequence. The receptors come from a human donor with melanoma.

CDR3 bases: TGTGCCACCAGCAGTAACATCGGGGGCGTGACTGAAGCTTTCTTT. The encoded protein is CATSSNIGGVTEAFF. The chain employs TRBV15 and TRBJ1-1; tentatively, D is TRBD1 (6 bases). V was clipped by 3 bases and J by 5 bases, with 16 bases between them. Germline loops: CDR1 LNHNV, CDR2 YYDKDF (reference sequence). The CDR3 is 15 amino acids.

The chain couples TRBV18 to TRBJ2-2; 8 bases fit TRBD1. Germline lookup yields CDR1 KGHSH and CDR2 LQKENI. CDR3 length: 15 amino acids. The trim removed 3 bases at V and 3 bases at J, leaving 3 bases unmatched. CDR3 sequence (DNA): TGTGCCAGCTCACCGATGACAGGGGACACCGGGGAGCTGTTTTTT. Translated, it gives CASSPMTGDTGELFF.

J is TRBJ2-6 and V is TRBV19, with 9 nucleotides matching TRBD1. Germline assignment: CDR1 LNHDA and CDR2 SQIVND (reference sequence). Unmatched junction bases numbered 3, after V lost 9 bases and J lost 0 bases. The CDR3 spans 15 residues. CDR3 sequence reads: CASGTGNSGANVLTF. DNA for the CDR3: TGTGCCAGCGGGACAGGGAACTCTGGGGCCAACGTCCTGACTTTC.

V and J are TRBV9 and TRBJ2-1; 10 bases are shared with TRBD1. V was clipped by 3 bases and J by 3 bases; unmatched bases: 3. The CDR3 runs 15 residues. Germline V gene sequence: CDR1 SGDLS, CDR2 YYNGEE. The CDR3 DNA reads TGTGCCAGCAGCGGGGGACAGGGGAGCTACAATGAGCAGTTCTTC. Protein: CASSGGQGSYNEQFF.